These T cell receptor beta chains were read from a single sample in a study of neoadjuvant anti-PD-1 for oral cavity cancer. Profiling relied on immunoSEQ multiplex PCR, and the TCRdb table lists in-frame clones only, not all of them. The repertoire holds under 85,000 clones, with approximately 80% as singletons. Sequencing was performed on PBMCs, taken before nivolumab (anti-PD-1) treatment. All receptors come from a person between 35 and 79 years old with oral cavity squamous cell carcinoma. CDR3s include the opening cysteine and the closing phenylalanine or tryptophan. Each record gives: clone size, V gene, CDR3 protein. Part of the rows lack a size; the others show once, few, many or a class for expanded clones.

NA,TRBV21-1,CASSQALAGRPNSYEQYF
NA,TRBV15,CATSRDISNQPQHF
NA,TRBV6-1,CASRQGTNYGYTF
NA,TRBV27,CASSTRGFGNQPQHF
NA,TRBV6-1,CASSEAHSYGYTF
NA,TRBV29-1,CSVRTGLSNQPQHF
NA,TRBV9,CASSDSQGFGTDTQYF
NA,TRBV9,CASSVGSAAAYEQYF
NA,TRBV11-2,CASSSQGNTQYF
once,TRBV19,CASSIAGRNEKLFF
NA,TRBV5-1,CASSIPGQGSGYTF